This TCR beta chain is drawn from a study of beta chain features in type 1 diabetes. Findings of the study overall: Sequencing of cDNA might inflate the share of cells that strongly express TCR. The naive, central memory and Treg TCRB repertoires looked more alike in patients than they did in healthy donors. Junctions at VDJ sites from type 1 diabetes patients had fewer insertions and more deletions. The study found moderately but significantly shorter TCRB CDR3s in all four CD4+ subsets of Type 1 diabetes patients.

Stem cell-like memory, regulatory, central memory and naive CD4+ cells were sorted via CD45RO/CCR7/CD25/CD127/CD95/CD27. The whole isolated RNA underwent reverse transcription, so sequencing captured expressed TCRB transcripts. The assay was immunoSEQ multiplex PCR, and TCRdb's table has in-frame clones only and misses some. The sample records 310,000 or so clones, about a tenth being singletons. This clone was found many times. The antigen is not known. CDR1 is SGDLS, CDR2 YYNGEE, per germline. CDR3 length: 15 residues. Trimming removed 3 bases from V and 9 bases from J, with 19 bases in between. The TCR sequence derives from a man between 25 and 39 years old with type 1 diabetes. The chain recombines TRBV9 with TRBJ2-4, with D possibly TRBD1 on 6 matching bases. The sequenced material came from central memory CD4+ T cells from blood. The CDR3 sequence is CASSGDLDSISIQYF. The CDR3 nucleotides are TGTGCCAGCAGCGGGGATTTGGACAGTATAAGCATTCAGTACTTC.